Shown below are 29 T cell receptor beta chains from a single sample sequenced in a study of graft-versus-host responses after intestinal transplantation. The protocol was immunoSEQ multiplex PCR, while the TCRdb copy is restricted to in-frame clones and leaves out a portion. The sample gives about 88,000 clones, roughly 90% of which show up once; 0.35% is in the top ten. Their target antigens are unknown. Sequenced material: unstimulated CD4+ T cells sorted from spleen or lymph node cells, taken before transplant. These receptors came from a human donor who was the organ donor for an intestinal transplant.

The chain links TRBV14 to TRBJ2-5, with TRBD1 matching over 9 bases. V lost 2 bases to trimming and J lost 2 bases; unmatched junction nucleotides: 6. The CDR3 extends over 16 amino acids. The germline CDR1 and CDR2 sequences are SGHDN and FVKESK. For the CDR3, the DNA is TGTGCCAGCAGCCAACTTGGACAGGGGAAACAAGAGACCCAGTACTTC. Encoded protein: CASSQLGQGKQETQYF. The full variable domain, its missing parts supplied by reference TRBV14 and TRBJ2-5, is EAGVTQFPSHSVIEKGQTVTLRCDPISGHDNLYWYRRVMGKEIKFLLHFVKESKQDESGMPNNRFLAERTGGTYSTLKVQPAELEDSGVYFCASSQLGQGKQETQYFGPGTRLLVL.

In DNA, the CDR3 is TGTGCCAGCAGCTTAATAACAGGGGGCCTCTCTGGAAACACCATATATTTT. It translates to CASSLITGGLSGNTIYF. The chain joins TRBV7-6 to TRBJ1-3; 9 bases fit TRBD1. The J segment lost 0 bases and the V segment lost 2 bases, leaving 5 bases of the junction unmatched. From germline, CDR1 is SGHVS and CDR2 FNYEAQ. CDR3 size: 17 residues.

The chain uses TRBV19 and TRBJ2-1, with D unresolved. This CDR3 is built from 14 residues. CDR1 LNHDA and CDR2 SQIVND come from the germline V gene (reference sequence). The V end was cut by 2 bases, the J end by 7 bases, with 12 bases between. CDR3: CASSISVTGNEQFF. The CDR3 bases are TGTGCCAGTAGTATATCTGTGACGGGTAATGAGCAGTTCTTC.

This chain connects TRBV6-1 to TRBJ1-5, with D unclear. This CDR3 has 15 residues. Per germline, CDR1 MNHNS and CDR2 SASEGT. Trimming took off 3 bases at V and 1 base at J, with 10 bases between the two ends. CDR3: CASSELRRSNQPQHF. The CDR3 DNA is TGTGCCAGCAGTGAGCTCAGGAGGAGCAATCAGCCCCAGCATTTT.

J is TRBJ2-7 and V is TRBV30, with TRBD2 matching over 7 bases. The length of the CDR3 is 17 residues. CDR1 is GTSNPN, CDR2 SVGIG, per germline (reference sequence). With V trimmed by 4 bases and J by 5 bases, 20 bases remained unmatched. The CDR3 region is CAWTTARVGTNFHEQYF. CDR3 in DNA: TGTGCCTGGACTACCGCACGGGTGGGGACTAATTTCCACGAGCAGTACTTC.

This clone appeared a single time. The V call is TRBV5-5, the J call TRBJ2-7; 8 nucleotides align to TRBD1. The trim removed 4 bases at V and 1 base at J, leaving 13 bases unmatched. CDR1 and CDR2 (germline): SGHKS, YYEKEE (reference sequence). The CDR3 has 17 amino acids. In nucleotides, the CDR3 is TGTGCCAGCAGCGCAGCCCCGGGACAGGCGCTTTCCTACGAGCAGTACTTC. Translated, it gives CASSAAPGQALSYEQYF.

The chain combines TRBV2 with TRBJ1-2, with 9 bases lining up with TRBD1. The junction had 12 bases not matched to a gene; V was cut back by 10 bases and J by 6 bases. CDR1 SNHLY and CDR2 FYNNEI come from the germline V gene. The CDR3 is 14 amino acids. CDR3 DNA sequence: TGTGCCAACCCGAGGGGGGACAGGGTCCATGGCTACACCTTC. The encoded protein is CANPRGDRVHGYTF.

CDR3 loop: CASSPLEGGPGETQYF. The CDR3 nucleotides read TGTGCCAGCTCACCCCTCGAGGGGGGGCCGGGAGAGACCCAGTACTTC. The chain has TRBV18 and TRBJ2-5; D may be TRBD2 (7 bases). Trimming took off 3 bases at V and 4 bases at J, with 18 bases between the two ends. This CDR3 is built from 16 residues. Germline V gene data show CDR1 as KGHSH and CDR2 as LQKENI.

The chain combines TRBV11-2 with TRBJ2-6; 7 nucleotides align to TRBD1. V dropped 6 bases and J dropped 0; count of bases not matched to a gene: 8. Germline V lookup: CDR1 SGHAT, CDR2 FQNNGV. The CDR3 has 17 residues. The CDR3 spells CASRTGTAYSGANVLTF. CDR3 nucleotides: TGTGCCAGCAGAACCGGGACAGCCTACTCTGGGGCCAACGTCCTGACTTTC.

The genes are TRBV6-5 and TRBJ2-7; the D gene is possibly TRBD1 (5 bases). With 4 bases removed from V and 3 bases from J, the gap between germline ends came to 16 bases. Germline V lookup: CDR1 MNHEY, CDR2 SVGAGI. The CDR3 loop spans 15 amino acids. CDR3 nucleotide sequence: TGTGCCAGCAGTTGGGCCACAGGATTGATCTACGAGCAGTACTTC. It codes for CASSWATGLIYEQYF.

This clone was seen only once. The chain employs TRBV6-1 and TRBJ1-5; no definite D call. Trimming took off 6 bases at V and 4 bases at J, with 10 bases between the two ends. The CDR3 has 13 amino acids. Germline V gene lookup returns CDR1 MNHNS and CDR2 SASEGT. The DNA for the CDR3 is TGTGCCAGCAGCACGGGGTCGAATCAGCCCCAGCATTTT. Translating it yields CASSTGSNQPQHF.

A single count supports this clone. The CDR3 DNA reads as TGCGCCAGCAGCTTGAGTTCCAAGCGGGGGCCGTACGAGCAGTACTTC. Amino acid sequence: CASSLSSKRGPYEQYF. V usage is TRBV5-1 and J usage is TRBJ2-7; 8 bases fit TRBD2. The germline V gene encodes CDR1 SGHRS and CDR2 YFSETQ. V lost 1 base, J lost 4 bases, and 10 bases stayed unmatched. The CDR3 length is 16 residues.

CDR3 coding DNA: TGTGCCAGCAACTCCCGGTCCGATACGCAGTATTTT. Translating gives CASNSRSDTQYF. This chain joins TRBV28 and TRBJ2-3; D is uncertain. This CDR3 is built from 12 residues. The germline V gene encodes CDR1 MDHEN and CDR2 SYDVKM. V gave up 7 bases and J gave up 6 bases, with 11 bases separating them.

The CDR3 loop is CASSLSGELFF. The CDR3 bases are TGTGCCAGCAGTCTATCCGGGGAGCTGTTTTTT. The J gene is TRBJ2-2, the V gene TRBV11-1; D not resolved. The germline V and J ends were trimmed by 6 bases and 6 bases, with 5 bases remaining between them. CDR1 SGHAT and CDR2 FQDESV come from the germline V gene (reference sequence). The CDR3 length is 11 residues.

The rearrangement joins TRBV6-5 to TRBJ2-7; D remains ambiguous. The CDR3 has 14 residues. CDR1 and CDR2 from the germline V gene are MNHEY and SVGAGI. V lost 4 bases to trimming and J lost 1 base, with 11 bases between them. CDR3 DNA sequence: TGTGCCAGCAGTTGGCACCGATCATCCTACGAGCAGTACTTC. This codes for CASSWHRSSYEQYF.

V usage is TRBV4-2 and J usage is TRBJ2-2; the D gene is possibly TRBD2 (5 bases). Germline CDR1 and CDR2: LGHNA and YNFKEQ. The CDR3 extends over 15 amino acids. The V end lost 4 bases, the J end lost 8 bases, and 17 bases lay between the germline ends. CDR3 DNA: TGTGCCAGCAGCCTCTCCGGGCGGGCTGATGGGGAGCTGTTTTTT. This sequence encodes CASSLSGRADGELFF.

The genes are TRBV10-3 and TRBJ2-1, with D tentatively TRBD1 (6 bases). Trimming took off 4 bases at V and 2 bases at J, with 9 bases between the two ends. This CDR3 is 14 amino acids long. CDR1 ENHRY and CDR2 SYGVKD come from the germline V gene. CDR3 sequence reads: CAISAGETYNEQFF. CDR3 bases: TGTGCCATCAGTGCAGGGGAGACCTACAATGAGCAGTTCTTC.

The rearrangement uses TRBV28 and TRBJ2-7, with 11 bases matching TRBD2. From germline, CDR1 is MDHEN and CDR2 SYDVKM. This CDR3 is built from 14 residues. The trim removed 6 bases at V and 3 bases at J, leaving 4 bases unmatched. Written as DNA, the CDR3 is TGTGCCAGCAGGCTAGCGGGAGGACTCTACGAGCAGTACTTC. Its protein product is CASRLAGGLYEQYF.

The table lists this clone with a few counts. The chain links TRBV6-5 to TRBJ2-7; D might be TRBD2 (6 bases). Trimming stripped 4 bases from V and 6 bases from J, with 13 bases between. CDR1 and CDR2 from the germline V gene are MNHEY and SVGAGI. The CDR3 loop spans 13 amino acids. The CDR3 spells CASSSTREAEQYF. The CDR3 nucleotides read TGTGCCAGCAGTTCTACCAGGGAGGCCGAGCAGTACTTC.

This clone was detected once. V and J are TRBV19 and TRBJ1-1; D remains ambiguous. Trimming left V 5 bases short and J 6 bases short, with 19 bases between. The CDR3 totals 15 residues. The germline V gene encodes CDR1 LNHDA and CDR2 SQIVND (reference sequence). CDR3 nucleotides: TGTGCCAGTAGTCTCTACTCGGACGGAGGATCTGAAGCTTTCTTT. Its translation: CASSLYSDGGSEAFF.

The chain combines TRBV4-1 with TRBJ1-6; D unresolved. Germline V gene sequence: CDR1 MGHRA, CDR2 YSYEKL. V lost 10 bases and J 0 bases, leaving 10 bases between the germline ends. The CDR3 runs to 14 residues. The CDR3 DNA reads TGCGCCACCCAACAGAGCTCCTATAATTCACCCCTCCACTTT. This codes for CATQQSSYNSPLHF.

This clone was recorded only once. CDR3 in DNA: TGTGCCAGCAGCCCGGGGGTTAGTCCAGGAGGCTACACCTTC. This gives the protein CASSPGVSPGGYTF. V usage is TRBV7-2 and J usage is TRBJ1-2, with D possibly being TRBD1 (5 bases). Germline CDR1 and CDR2: SGHTA and FQGNSA. The CDR3 loop spans 14 amino acids. Trimming removed 5 bases at V and 8 bases at J, with 18 bases between.

The chain combines TRBV2 with TRBJ2-4, with 7 bases matching TRBD2. The V gene end was trimmed by 6 bases and the J gene end by 0 bases; junction bases not matched to a gene: 2. Germline loops: CDR1 SNHLY, CDR2 FYNNEI. The CDR3 loop spans 14 amino acids. CDR3 in amino acids: CASSVAGAKNIQYF. As DNA, the CDR3 is TGTGCCAGCAGCGTAGCGGGAGCCAAAAACATTCAGTACTTC.

The rearrangement uses TRBV28 and TRBJ1-2; maybe TRBD1 (6 bases). Trimming removed 6 bases at V and 6 bases at J, with 17 bases between. Germline V CDR1 and CDR2: MDHEN, SYDVKM. The CDR3 spans 14 residues. The CDR3 loop reads CASSLLKDSNGYTF. DNA of the CDR3: TGTGCCAGCAGCCTGCTTAAGGACAGCAATGGCTACACCTTC.

CDR3 loop: CASSVGTEGYNSPLHF. The CDR3 nucleotides read TGTGCCAGCAGCGTCGGGACAGAGGGATATAATTCACCCCTCCACTTT. This chain connects TRBV9 to TRBJ1-6; 7 bases fit TRBD1. V dropped 2 bases and J dropped 4; count of bases not matched to a gene: 6. The germline V gene has CDR1 SGDLS and CDR2 YYNGEE. The CDR3 extends over 16 amino acids.

The chain combines TRBV2 with TRBJ1-2, with D tentatively TRBD1 (5 bases). The CDR3 totals 12 residues. V was shortened by 2 bases and J by 6 bases, with 7 bases between the two germline ends. Germline CDR1 SNHLY, CDR2 FYNNEI. The CDR3 protein is CASSEQGHGYTF. Here the CDR3 DNA reads TGTGCCAGCAGTGAACAGGGCCATGGCTACACCTTC.

V is TRBV30 and J is TRBJ2-2; TRBD1 might be the D (5 bases). V was shortened by 0 bases and J by 3 bases, with 14 bases between the two germline ends. The germline V gene encodes CDR1 GTSNPN and CDR2 SVGIG (reference sequence). The CDR3 has 16 amino acids. CDR3 residues: CAWSVPGLGDTGELFF. CDR3 nucleotides: TGTGCCTGGAGTGTTCCCGGATTAGGGGACACCGGGGAGCTGTTTTTT.

The CDR3 region is CASSEMGQGRNTIYF. The CDR3 nucleotides are TGTGCCAGCAGCGAAATGGGACAGGGAAGAAACACCATATATTTT. This chain joins TRBV7-2 and TRBJ1-3; 9 bases are a match to TRBD1. V trimming: 5 bases; J trimming: 5 bases; junction bases outside the gene matches: 7. CDR1 and CDR2 (germline): SGHTA, FQGNSA. The length of the CDR3 is 15 residues.

This chain uses TRBV5-1 with TRBJ1-2, with TRBD1 as a possible D gene (6 bases). Germline V gene lookup returns CDR1 SGHRS and CDR2 YFSETQ. The CDR3 sequence is 15 residues long. V lost 5 bases to trimming and J lost 7 bases, with 21 bases between them. For the CDR3, the DNA is TGCGCCAGCAGAGTATCAGGGGTGTCGTATAGTGGCTACACCTTC. This codes for CASRVSGVSYSGYTF.